These 2 T cell receptor beta chains were all obtained from the same sample, sequenced in a study of blood T cell repertoires in COVID-19. Data came from immunoSEQ multiplex PCR; TCRdb stores just in-frame clones and leaves some out. This sample has 250,000 to 400,000 clones, with 87% found just once. Sequencing used PBMCs or T cells enriched from blood (not recorded which). These receptors originate from a woman aged 25 to 45 who had recovered from COVID-19.

This clone was counted once. This chain links TRBV19 with TRBJ2-5, with TRBD1 identical over 7 bases. With V trimmed by 3 bases and J by 5 bases, 6 bases remained unmatched. The CDR3 is 14 residues long. CDR1 is LNHDA, CDR2 SQIVND, per germline (reference sequence). The CDR3 is CASSMRGLEETQYF. The CDR3 DNA reads TGTGCCAGTAGTATGAGGGGGCTGGAGGAGACCCAGTACTTC.

The V gene is TRBV28, the J gene TRBJ1-4; weak D call: TRBD1 (5 bases). The CDR3 runs 18 residues. V was trimmed by 1 base and J by 8 bases, leaving 23 bases between them. In germline, CDR1 is MDHEN, CDR2 SYDVKM. CDR3 region: CASSLYVGVGQGGEKLFF. The CDR3 DNA is TGTGCCAGCAGTTTATATGTGGGCGTTGGGCAGGGTGGAGAAAAACTGTTTTTT.